The 14 T cell receptor beta chains below all came from one sample that was sequenced in a study of blood T cell repertoires in COVID-19. Clones were sequenced by immunoSEQ multiplex PCR, and TCRdb holds only the in-frame ones, with some missing. There are approximately 180,000 clones in the sample; approximately 85% occur only once, and approximately 11% lies in the top ten. The source material was peripheral blood. Receptors were obtained from a human donor with active or convalescent COVID-19. The donor label of this sample is uncertain.

The rearrangement joins TRBV5-1 to TRBJ2-5; 9 positions match TRBD2. V lost 4 bases to trimming and J lost 4 bases; unmatched junction nucleotides: 11. The CDR3 sequence is 16 residues long. CDR1 SGHRS and CDR2 YFSETQ come from the germline V gene. This CDR3 reads CASSPVRGGAGETQYF. In DNA, the CDR3 is TGCGCCAGCAGCCCGGTGCGCGGGGGGGCCGGAGAGACCCAGTACTTC.

V and J are TRBV9 and TRBJ2-7, with 8 bases that match TRBD2. Germline values: CDR1 SGDLS, CDR2 YYNGEE. The CDR3 loop spans 15 amino acids. J lost 4 bases, V lost 0 bases, and 6 bases had no gene match. CDR3 loop: CASSVGTSGSYEQYF. The DNA for the CDR3 is TGTGCCAGCAGCGTAGGCACTAGCGGTTCATACGAGCAGTACTTC.

This clone showed up just once. The J gene is TRBJ2-1, the V gene TRBV30, with a weak D call TRBD1 (5 bases). V lost 1 base to trimming and J lost 7 bases, with 5 bases between them. Germline values: CDR1 GTSNPN, CDR2 SVGIG (reference sequence). CDR3 length: 11 amino acids. CDR3 region: CAWSDRNEQFF. CDR3 DNA: TGTGCCTGGAGTGACAGGAATGAGCAGTTCTTC.

The chain links TRBV20-1 to TRBJ1-3, with D uncertain. In germline, CDR1 is DFQATT, CDR2 SNEGSKA (reference sequence). This CDR3 region has 15 residues. Trimming shortened V by 3 bases and J by 2 bases, and 14 bases separated the two germline ends. The CDR3 region is CSASLYRGAGNTIYF. The CDR3 DNA is TGCAGTGCTAGTCTATATCGGGGAGCTGGAAACACCATATATTTT.

V gene TRBV30 combines with J gene TRBJ2-2, with a possible D match to TRBD1 (6 bases). Germline V gives CDR1 GTSNPN, CDR2 SVGIG (reference sequence). The CDR3 length is 14 residues. V was trimmed by 0 bases and J by 5 bases, leaving 10 bases between them. CDR3 loop: CAWSVGGHTGELFF. CDR3 DNA: TGTGCCTGGAGTGTAGGGGGACATACCGGGGAGCTGTTTTTT.

V is TRBV28 and J is TRBJ2-1; 8 nucleotides line up with TRBD2. The junction had 12 bases not matched to a gene; V was cut back by 3 bases and J by 5 bases. Germline V gene lookup returns CDR1 MDHEN and CDR2 SYDVKM. This CDR3 has 17 amino acids. In nucleotides, the CDR3 is TGTGCCAGCAGTTTGGGGGGACTAGGGATTGCGGACAATGAGCAGTTCTTC. Translated, it gives CASSLGGLGIADNEQFF.

Only a few counts were recorded for this clone. The genes are TRBV29-1 and TRBJ1-1; 7 positions match TRBD1. V dropped 8 bases and J dropped 10; count of bases not matched to a gene: 16. CDR1 is SQVTM and CDR2 is ANQGSEA in the germline V gene. This CDR3 is 13 amino acids long. CDR3 bases: TGCAGCATTGGGACAGACTCCCAAGGCGGAGCTTTCTTT. Translating gives CSIGTDSQGGAFF.

The V gene is TRBV7-9, the J gene TRBJ1-6; maybe TRBD1 (6 bases). This CDR3 has 14 residues. Deletions cut 5 bases from V and 10 bases from J, with 15 bases between. Per the germline V gene, CDR1 is SEHNR and CDR2 is FQNEAQ (reference sequence). The CDR3 DNA reads TGTGCCAGCAGCCCTCCAGGGGAGCAGTCACCCCTCCACTTT. Translation: CASSPPGEQSPLHF.

V usage is TRBV9 and J usage is TRBJ1-4; D ambiguous. The CDR3 is made up of 15 amino acids. Germline CDR1 is SGDLS and CDR2 is YYNGEE. Trimming left V 0 bases short and J 4 bases short, with 10 bases between. CDR3 bases: TGTGCCAGCAGCGTAGGAGGGAACTTTAATGAAAAACTGTTTTTT. Its translation is CASSVGGNFNEKLFF.

The V gene is TRBV5-4, the J gene TRBJ2-2, with 8 bases matching TRBD2. There are 15 residues in the CDR3. J lost 0 bases, V lost 5 bases, and 3 bases had no gene match. Germline V gene lookup returns CDR1 SGHNT and CDR2 YYREEE (reference sequence). CDR3 sequence: CASRGSGANTGELFF. The CDR3 bases are TGTGCCAGCAGGGGTAGCGGGGCGAACACCGGGGAGCTGTTTTTT.

The chain recombines TRBV5-5 with TRBJ2-5; perhaps TRBD1 as D (6 bases). Per the germline V gene, CDR1 is SGHKS and CDR2 is YYEKEE (reference sequence). The CDR3 loop spans 14 amino acids. V gave up 4 bases and J gave up 2 bases, with 12 bases separating them. The CDR3 loop reads CASSLPGQQETQYF. In DNA form, the CDR3 reads TGTGCCAGCAGCCTACCCGGACAGCAAGAGACCCAGTACTTC. The full variable domain, completed using reference TRBV5-5 and TRBJ2-5, is DAGVTQSPTHLIKTRGQQVTLRCSPISGHKSVSWYQQVLGQGPQFIFQYYEKEERGRGNFPDRFSARQFPNYSSELNVNALLLGDSALYLCASSLPGQQETQYFGPGTRLLVL.

The CDR3, as DNA: TGTGCCAGCAGTTACTCGCGGGATAGCGCCTACGAGCAGTACTTC. The encoded protein is CASSYSRDSAYEQYF. The J gene is TRBJ2-7, the V gene TRBV6-5, with D maybe TRBD2 (6 bases). V was trimmed by 0 bases and J by 2 bases, leaving 11 bases between them. The CDR3 covers 15 residues. Germline assignment: CDR1 MNHEY and CDR2 SVGAGI.

On this clone: The same CDR3 arises from other DNA sequences in this sample as well. The chain recombines TRBV21-1 with TRBJ1-5; the D call of TRBD1 is as the table states it, not checked on the DNA. TRBV21-1 is reported as a pseudogene. The CDR3 sequence is 16 residues long. Here the CDR3 reads CASSKGTGLVAQPQHF. The CDR3 DNA follows: TGTGCCAGTAGCAAAGGTACAGGTTTGGTTGCTCAGCCCCAGCATTTT.

The V call is TRBV6-1, the J call TRBJ1-2, with a weak D call TRBD1 (5 bases). From germline, CDR1 is MNHNS and CDR2 SASEGT. This CDR3 region has 14 residues. V lost 1 base and J 3 bases, leaving 9 bases between the germline ends. The CDR3 DNA reads TGTGCCAGCAGTGAAGGGGGGGTTGACTATGGCTACACCTTC. It codes for CASSEGGVDYGYTF.